What follows describes a single T cell receptor beta chain. This specimen comes from a study of blood T cell repertoires in COVID-19. The data were produced by immunoSEQ multiplex PCR, yet TCRdb's version contains in-frame clones alone and is incomplete. The repertoire holds a few hundred thousand clones, with nearly 90% as singletons. This CDR3 spans 13 amino acids. The junction had 1 base not matched to a gene; V was cut back by 3 bases and J by 2 bases. Germline V gives CDR1 LNHNV, CDR2 YYDKDF (reference sequence). The sequencing input was PBMCs or T cells enriched from blood (not recorded which). The chain uses TRBV15 and TRBJ2-7; 7 bases are shared with TRBD1. The receptor was isolated from a woman aged 25-40 years who had recovered from COVID-19. The CDR3 here is CATSRDRTYEQYF. CDR3 sequence (DNA): TGTGCCACCAGCAGGGACAGGACCTACGAGCAGTACTTC.